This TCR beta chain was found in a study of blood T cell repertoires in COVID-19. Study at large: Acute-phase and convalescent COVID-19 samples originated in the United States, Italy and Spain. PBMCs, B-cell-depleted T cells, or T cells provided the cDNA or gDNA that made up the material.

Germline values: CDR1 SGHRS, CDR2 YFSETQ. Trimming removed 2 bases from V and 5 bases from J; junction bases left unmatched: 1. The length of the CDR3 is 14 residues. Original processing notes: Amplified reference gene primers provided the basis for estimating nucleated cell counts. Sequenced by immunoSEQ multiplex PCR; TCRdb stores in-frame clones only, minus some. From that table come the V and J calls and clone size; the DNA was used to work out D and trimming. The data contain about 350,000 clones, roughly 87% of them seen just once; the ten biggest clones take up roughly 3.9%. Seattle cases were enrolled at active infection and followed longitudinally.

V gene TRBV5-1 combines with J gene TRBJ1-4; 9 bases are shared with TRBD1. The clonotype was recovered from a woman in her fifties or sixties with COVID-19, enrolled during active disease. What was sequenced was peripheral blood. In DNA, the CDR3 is TGCGCCAGCAGCTTCGGACAGGGGAATGAAAAACTGTTTTTT. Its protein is CASSFGQGNEKLFF.